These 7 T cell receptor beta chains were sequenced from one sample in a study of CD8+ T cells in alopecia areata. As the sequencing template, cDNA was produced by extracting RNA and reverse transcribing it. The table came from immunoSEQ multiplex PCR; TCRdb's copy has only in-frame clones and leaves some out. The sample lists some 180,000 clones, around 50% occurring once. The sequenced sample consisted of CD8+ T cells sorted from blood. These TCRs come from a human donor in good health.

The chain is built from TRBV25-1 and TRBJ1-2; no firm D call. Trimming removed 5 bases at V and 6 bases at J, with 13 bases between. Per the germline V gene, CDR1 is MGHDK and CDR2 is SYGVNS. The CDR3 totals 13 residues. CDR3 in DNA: TGTGCCAGCAGTTGGGATTTGGGTAATGGCTACACCTTC. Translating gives CASSWDLGNGYTF.

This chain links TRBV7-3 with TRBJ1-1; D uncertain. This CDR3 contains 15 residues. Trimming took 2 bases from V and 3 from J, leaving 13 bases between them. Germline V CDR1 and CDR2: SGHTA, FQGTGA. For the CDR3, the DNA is TGTGCCAGCAGCTTATCGAGGATTGGGGACACTGAAGCTTTCTTT. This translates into CASSLSRIGDTEAFF.

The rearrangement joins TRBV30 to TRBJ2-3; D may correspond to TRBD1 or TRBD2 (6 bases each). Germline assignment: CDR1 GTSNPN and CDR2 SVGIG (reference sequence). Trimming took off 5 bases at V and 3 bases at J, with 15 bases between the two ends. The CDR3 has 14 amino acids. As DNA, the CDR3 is TGTGCCTGGGGAGGGGGGTTCGGTACAGATACGCAGTATTTT. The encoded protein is CAWGGGFGTDTQYF.

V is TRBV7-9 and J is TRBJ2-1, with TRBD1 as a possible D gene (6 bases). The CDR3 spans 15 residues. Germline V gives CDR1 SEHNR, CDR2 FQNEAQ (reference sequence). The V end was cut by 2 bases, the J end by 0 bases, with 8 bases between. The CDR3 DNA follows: TGTGCCAGCAGCTTAAGGACAGTCTCCTACAATGAGCAGTTCTTC. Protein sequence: CASSLRTVSYNEQFF.

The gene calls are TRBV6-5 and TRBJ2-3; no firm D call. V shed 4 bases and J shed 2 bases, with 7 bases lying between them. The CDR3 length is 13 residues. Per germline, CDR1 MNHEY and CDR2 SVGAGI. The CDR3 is CASSSLPTDTQYF. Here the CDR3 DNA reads TGTGCCAGCAGTTCCCTCCCCACAGATACGCAGTATTTT.

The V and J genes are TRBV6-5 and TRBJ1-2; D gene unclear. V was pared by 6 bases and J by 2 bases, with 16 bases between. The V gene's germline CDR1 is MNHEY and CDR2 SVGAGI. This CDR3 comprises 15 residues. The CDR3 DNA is TGTGCCAGCAGCCGCTCCTTCCGTCTAAACTATGGCTACACCTTC. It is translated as CASSRSFRLNYGYTF.

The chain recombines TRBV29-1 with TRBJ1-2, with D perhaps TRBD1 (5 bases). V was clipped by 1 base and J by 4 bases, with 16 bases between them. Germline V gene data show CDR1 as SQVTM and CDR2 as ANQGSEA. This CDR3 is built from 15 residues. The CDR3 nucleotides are TGCAGCGTTGAAGCCGCCTCAGCAGGGATCTATGGCTACACCTTC. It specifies CSVEAASAGIYGYTF.